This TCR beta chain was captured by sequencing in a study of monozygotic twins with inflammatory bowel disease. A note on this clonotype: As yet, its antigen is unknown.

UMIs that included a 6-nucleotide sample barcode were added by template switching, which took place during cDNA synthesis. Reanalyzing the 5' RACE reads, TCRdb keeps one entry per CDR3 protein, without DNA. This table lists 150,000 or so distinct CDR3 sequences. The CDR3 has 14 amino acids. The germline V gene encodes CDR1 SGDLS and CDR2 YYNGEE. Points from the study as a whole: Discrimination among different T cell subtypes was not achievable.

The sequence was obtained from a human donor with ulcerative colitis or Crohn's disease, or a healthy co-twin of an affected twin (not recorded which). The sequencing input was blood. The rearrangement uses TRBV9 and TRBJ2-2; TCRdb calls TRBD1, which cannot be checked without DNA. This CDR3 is CASSADRAAGELFF.